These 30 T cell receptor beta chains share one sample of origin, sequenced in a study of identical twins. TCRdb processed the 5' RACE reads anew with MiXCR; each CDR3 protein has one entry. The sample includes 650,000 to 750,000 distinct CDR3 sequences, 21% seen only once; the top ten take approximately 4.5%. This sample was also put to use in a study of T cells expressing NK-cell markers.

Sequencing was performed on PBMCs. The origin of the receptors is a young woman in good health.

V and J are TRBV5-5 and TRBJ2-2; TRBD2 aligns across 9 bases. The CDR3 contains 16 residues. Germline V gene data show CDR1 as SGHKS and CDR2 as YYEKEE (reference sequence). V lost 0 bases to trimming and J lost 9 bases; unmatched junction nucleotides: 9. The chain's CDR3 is CASSLVLAGTHRELFF. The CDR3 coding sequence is TGTGCCAGCAGCTTGGTACTAGCGGGCACCCACCGGGAGCTGTTTTTT. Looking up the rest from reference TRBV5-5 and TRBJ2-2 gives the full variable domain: DAGVTQSPTHLIKTRGQQVTLRCSPISGHKSVSWYQQVLGQGPQFIFQYYEKEERGRGNFPDRFSARQFPNYSSELNVNALLLGDSALYLCASSLVLAGTHRELFFGEGSRLTVL.

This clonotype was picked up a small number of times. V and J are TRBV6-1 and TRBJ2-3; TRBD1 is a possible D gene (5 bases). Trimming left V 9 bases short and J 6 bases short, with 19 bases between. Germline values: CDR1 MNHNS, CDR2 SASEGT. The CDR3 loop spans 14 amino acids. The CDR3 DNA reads TGTGCCAGGGGGCGCCTTTGTCCGTCCGATACGCAGTATTTT. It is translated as CARGRLCPSDTQYF.

CDR3 residues: CASSPMRGLASWNTGELFF. CDR3 in DNA: TGTGCCAGCAGTCCTATGAGGGGACTAGCGTCGTGGAACACCGGGGAGCTGTTTTTT. The chain combines TRBV12-3 or TRBV12-4 with TRBJ2-2; 10 positions match TRBD2. The CDR3 consists of 19 residues. J lost 1 base, V lost 5 bases, and 13 bases had no gene match.

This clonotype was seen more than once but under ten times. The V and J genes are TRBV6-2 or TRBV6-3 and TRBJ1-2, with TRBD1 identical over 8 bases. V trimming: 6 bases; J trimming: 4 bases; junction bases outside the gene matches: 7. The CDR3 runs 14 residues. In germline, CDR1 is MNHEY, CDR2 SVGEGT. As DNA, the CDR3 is TGTGCCAGCAGAAGACAGGGGACTACCTATGGCTACACCTTC. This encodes CASRRQGTTYGYTF.

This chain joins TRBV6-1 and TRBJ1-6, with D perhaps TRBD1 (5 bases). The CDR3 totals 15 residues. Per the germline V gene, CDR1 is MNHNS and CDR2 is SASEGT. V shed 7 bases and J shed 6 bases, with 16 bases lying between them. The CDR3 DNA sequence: TGTGCCAGCACCCTGGGGCAGGGACCTAATTCACCCCTCCACTTT. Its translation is CASTLGQGPNSPLHF.

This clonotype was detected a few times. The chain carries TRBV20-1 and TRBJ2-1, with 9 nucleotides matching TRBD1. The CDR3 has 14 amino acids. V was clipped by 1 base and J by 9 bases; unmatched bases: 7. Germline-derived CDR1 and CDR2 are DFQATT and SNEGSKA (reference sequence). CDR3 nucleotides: TGCAGTGCTAGAGCTGGACAGGGGTTCGGTGAGCAGTTCTTC. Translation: CSARAGQGFGEQFF.

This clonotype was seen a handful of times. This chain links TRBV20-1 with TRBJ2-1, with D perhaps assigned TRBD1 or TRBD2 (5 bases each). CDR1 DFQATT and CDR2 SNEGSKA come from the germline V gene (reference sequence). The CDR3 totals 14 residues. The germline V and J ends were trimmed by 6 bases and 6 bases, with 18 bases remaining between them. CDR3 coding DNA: TGCAGTGCCACGTCGGGACCAAACCTCAATGAGCAGTTCTTC. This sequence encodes CSATSGPNLNEQFF.

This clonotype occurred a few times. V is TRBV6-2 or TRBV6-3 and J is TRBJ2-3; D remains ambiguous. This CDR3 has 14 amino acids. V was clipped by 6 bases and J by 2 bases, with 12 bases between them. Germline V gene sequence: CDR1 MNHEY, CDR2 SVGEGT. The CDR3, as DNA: TGTGCCAGCAGAGGCGGAGCCACCACAGATACGCAGTATTTT. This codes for CASRGGATTDTQYF.

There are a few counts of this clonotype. CDR3 sequence: CASTRLAPDTGELFF. CDR3 coding DNA: TGCGCCAGCACTCGTCTAGCGCCGGACACCGGGGAGCTGTTTTTT. The V gene is TRBV5-1, the J gene TRBJ2-2; D perhaps matches TRBD2 (6 bases). Germline assignment: CDR1 SGHRS and CDR2 YFSETQ. V dropped 6 bases and J dropped 3 bases, with 15 bases sitting between them. The CDR3 is 15 amino acids.

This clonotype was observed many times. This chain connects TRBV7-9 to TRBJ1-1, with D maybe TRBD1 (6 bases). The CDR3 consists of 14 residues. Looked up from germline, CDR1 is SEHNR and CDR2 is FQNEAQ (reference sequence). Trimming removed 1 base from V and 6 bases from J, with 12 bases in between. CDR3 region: CASSLEFGGSEAFF. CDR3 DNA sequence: TGTGCCAGCAGCTTAGAGTTTGGGGGCTCTGAAGCTTTCTTT.

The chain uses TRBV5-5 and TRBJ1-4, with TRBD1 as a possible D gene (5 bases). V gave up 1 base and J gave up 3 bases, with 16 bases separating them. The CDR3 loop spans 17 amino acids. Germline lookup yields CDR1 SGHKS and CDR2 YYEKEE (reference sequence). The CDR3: CASSLPGTGLPNEKLFF. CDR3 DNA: TGTGCCAGCAGCTTGCCCGGAACGGGGCTTCCTAATGAAAAACTGTTTTTT.

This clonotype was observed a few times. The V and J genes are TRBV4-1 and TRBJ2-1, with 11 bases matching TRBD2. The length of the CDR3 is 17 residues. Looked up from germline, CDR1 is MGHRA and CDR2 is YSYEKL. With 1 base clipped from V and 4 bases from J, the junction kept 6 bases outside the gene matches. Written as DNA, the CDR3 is TGCGCCAGCAGCCAAGTAAGACTAGCGGGACCATACAATGAGCAGTTCTTC. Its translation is CASSQVRLAGPYNEQFF.

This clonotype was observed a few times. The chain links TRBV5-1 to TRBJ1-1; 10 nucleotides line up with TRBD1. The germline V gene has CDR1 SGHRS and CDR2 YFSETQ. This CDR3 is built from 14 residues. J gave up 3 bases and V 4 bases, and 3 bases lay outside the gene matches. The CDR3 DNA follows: TGCGCCAGCAGCGACGGGACAGGGGACACTGAAGCTTTCTTT. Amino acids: CASSDGTGDTEAFF.

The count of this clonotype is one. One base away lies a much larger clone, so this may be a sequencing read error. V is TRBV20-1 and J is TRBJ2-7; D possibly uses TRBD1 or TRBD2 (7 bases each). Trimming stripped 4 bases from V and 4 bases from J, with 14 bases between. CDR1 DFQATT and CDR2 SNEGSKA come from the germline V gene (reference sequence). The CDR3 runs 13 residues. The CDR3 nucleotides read TGCAGTGCTAAGAGACAGGGAGGGTACGAGCAGTACTTC. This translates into CSAKRQGGYEQYF.

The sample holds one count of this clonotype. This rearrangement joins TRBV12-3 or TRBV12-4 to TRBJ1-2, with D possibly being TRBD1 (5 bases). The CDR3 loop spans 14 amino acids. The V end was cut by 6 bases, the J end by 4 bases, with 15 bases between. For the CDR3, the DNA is TGTGCCAGCAGCTATGCTGGGGACTTCTATGGCTACACCTTC. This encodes CASSYAGDFYGYTF.

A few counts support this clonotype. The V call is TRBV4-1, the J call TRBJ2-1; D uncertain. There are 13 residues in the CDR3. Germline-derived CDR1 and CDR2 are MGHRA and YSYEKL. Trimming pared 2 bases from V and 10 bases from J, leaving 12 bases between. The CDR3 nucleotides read TGCGCCAGCAGCCAAATAAGAGCCGGGGAGCAGTTCTTC. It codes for CASSQIRAGEQFF.

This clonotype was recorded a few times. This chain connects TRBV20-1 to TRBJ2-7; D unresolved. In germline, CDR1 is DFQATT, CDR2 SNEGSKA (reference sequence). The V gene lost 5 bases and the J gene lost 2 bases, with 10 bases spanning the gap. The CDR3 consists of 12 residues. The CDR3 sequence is CSAPDLTYEQYF. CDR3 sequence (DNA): TGCAGTGCTCCCGACTTAACCTACGAGCAGTACTTC.

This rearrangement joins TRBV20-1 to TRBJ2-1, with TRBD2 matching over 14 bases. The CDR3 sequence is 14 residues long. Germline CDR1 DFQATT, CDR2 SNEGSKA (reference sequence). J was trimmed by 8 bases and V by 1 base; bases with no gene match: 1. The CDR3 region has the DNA TGCAGTGCTAGAGGACTAGCGGGGGGGTATGAGCAGTTCTTC. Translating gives CSARGLAGGYEQFF.

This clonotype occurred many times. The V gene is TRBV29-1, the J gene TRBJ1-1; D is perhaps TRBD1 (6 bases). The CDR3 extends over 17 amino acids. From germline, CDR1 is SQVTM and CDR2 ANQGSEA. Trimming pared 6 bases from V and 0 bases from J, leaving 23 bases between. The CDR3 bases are TGCAGCGTCGCCAACAGGGAAACAGTGATTATGAACACTGAAGCTTTCTTT. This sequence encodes CSVANRETVIMNTEAFF. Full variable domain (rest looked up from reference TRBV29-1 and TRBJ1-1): SAVISQKPSRDICQRGTSLTIQCQVDSQVTMMFWYRQQPGQSLTLIATANQGSEATYESGFVIDKFPISRPNLTFSTLTVSNMSPEDSSIYLCSVANRETVIMNTEAFFGQGTRLTVV.

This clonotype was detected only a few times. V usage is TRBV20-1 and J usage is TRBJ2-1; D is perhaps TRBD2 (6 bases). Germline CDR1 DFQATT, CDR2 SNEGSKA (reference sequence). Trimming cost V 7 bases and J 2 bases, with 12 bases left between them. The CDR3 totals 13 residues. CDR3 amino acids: CSVPGVTYNEQFF. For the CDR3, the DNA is TGCAGTGTCCCGGGAGTTACCTACAATGAGCAGTTCTTC.

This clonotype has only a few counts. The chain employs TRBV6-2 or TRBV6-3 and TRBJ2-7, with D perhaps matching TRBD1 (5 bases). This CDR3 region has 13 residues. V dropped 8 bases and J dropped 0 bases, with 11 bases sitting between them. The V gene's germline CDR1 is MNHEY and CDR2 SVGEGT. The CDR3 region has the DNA TGTGCCAGCCTGCCCAGGGACTCCTACGAGCAGTACTTC. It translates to CASLPRDSYEQYF.

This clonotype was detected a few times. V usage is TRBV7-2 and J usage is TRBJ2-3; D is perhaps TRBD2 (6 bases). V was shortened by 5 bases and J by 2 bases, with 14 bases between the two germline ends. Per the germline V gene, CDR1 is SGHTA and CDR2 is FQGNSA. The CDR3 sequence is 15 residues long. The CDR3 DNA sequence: TGTGCCAGCAGCCTCGGGGGATTTCCCACAGATACGCAGTATTTT. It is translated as CASSLGGFPTDTQYF.

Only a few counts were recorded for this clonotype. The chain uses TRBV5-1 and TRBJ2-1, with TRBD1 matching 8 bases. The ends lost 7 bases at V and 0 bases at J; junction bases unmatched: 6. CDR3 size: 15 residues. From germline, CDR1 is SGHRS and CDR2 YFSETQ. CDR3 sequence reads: CASGDRGVSYNEQFF. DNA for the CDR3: TGCGCCAGCGGAGACAGGGGTGTCTCCTACAATGAGCAGTTCTTC.

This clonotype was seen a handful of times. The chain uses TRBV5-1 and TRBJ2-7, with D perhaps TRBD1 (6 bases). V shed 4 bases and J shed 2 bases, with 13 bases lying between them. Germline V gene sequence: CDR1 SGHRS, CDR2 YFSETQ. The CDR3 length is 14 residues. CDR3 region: CASSVGHAAYEQYF. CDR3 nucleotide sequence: TGCGCCAGCAGCGTGGGACACGCTGCCTACGAGCAGTACTTC.

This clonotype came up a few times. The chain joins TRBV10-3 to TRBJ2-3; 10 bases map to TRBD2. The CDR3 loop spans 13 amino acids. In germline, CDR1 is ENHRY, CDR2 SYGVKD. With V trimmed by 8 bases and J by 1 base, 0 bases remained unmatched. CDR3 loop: CAIGLAGTDTQYF. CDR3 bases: TGTGCCATCGGACTAGCGGGCACAGATACGCAGTATTTT.

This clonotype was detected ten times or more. This chain's CDR3 is CASSPLSTDTQYF. The CDR3 DNA reads as TGTGCCAGCTCACCACTAAGCACAGATACGCAGTATTTT. The rearrangement joins TRBV18 to TRBJ2-3; D unclear. CDR3 length: 13 amino acids. The V and J ends lost 1 base and 0 bases respectively, with 2 bases between them. Germline values: CDR1 KGHSH, CDR2 LQKENI.

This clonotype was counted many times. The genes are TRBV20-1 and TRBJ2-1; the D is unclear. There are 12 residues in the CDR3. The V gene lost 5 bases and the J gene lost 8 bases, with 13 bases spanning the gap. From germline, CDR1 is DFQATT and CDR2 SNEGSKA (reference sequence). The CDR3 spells CSAFPTMDEQFF. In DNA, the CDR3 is TGCAGTGCTTTTCCCACAATGGATGAGCAGTTCTTC.

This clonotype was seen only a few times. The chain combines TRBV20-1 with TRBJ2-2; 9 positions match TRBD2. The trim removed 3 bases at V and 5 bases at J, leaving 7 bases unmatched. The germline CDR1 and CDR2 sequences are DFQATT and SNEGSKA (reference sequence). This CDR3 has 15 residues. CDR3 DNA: TGCAGTGCTAGTCGGCCTAGCGGGGAAACCGGGGAGCTGTTTTTT. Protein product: CSASRPSGETGELFF.

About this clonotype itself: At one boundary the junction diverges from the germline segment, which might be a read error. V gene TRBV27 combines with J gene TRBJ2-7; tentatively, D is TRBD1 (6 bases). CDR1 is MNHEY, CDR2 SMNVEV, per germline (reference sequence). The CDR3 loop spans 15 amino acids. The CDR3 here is CVSSPIRAGVNEQYF. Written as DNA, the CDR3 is TGTGTCAGCAGTCCCATTCGAGCAGGGGTCAACGAGCAGTACTTC.

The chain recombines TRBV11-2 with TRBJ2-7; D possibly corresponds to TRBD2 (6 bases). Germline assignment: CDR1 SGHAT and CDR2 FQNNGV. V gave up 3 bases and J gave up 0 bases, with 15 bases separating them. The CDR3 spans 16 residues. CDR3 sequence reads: CASSFGREGNSYEQYF. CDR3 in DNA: TGTGCCAGCAGCTTCGGGAGAGAGGGGAACTCCTACGAGCAGTACTTC.